This TCR beta chain was documented in a study of shared clonotypes between healthy human individuals. The germline gives CDR1 SNHLY, CDR2 FYNNEI. The CDR3 is made up of 13 amino acids. V was cut by 11 bases and J by 6 bases, with 20 bases left in between. Profiling relied on immunoSEQ multiplex PCR, and the TCRdb table lists in-frame clones only, not all of them. The repertoire holds 2 million to 2.5 million clones, 85% to 95% seen once, with 0.37% in the top ten. This clonotype originated in a man between 18 and 35 years old in good health. Some clones in this sample may be carry-over from other donors' samples. The sample comprised naive CD4+ T cells from PBMCs. Stated subset: CD45RA+ positively selected. The chain joins TRBV2 to TRBJ2-7; D remains ambiguous. This chain's CDR3 is CAGRRTGPGEQYF. The CDR3, as DNA: TGTGCCGGAAGACGGACGGGCCCCGGCGAGCAGTACTTC.